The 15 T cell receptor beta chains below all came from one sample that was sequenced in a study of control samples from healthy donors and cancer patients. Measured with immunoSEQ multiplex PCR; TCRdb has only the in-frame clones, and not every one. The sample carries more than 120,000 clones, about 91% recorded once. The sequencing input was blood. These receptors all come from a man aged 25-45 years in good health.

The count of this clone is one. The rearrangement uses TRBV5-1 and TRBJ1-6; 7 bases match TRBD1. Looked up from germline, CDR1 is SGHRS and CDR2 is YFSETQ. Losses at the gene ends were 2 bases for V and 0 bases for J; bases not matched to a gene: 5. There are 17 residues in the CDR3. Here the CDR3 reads CASSLQGQRSYNSPLHF. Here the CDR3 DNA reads TGCGCCAGCAGCTTACAGGGACAGCGCTCCTATAATTCACCCCTCCACTTT.

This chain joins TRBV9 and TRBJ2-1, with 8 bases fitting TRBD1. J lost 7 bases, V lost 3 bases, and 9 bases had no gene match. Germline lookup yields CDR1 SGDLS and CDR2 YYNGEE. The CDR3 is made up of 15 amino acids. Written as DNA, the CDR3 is TGTGCCAGCAGCGATGGACAGGGAGGAGTAAATGAGCAGTTCTTC. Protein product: CASSDGQGGVNEQFF.

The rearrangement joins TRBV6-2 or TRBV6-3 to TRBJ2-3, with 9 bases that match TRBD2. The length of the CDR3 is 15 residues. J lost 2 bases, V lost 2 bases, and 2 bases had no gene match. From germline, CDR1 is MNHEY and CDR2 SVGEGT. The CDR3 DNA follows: TGTGCCAGCAGTTACGCGGGGGGGAACACAGATACGCAGTATTTT. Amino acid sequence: CASSYAGGNTDTQYF.

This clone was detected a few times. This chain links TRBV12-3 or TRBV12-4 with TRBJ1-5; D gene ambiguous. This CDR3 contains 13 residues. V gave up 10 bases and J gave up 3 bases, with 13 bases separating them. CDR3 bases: TGTGCCACCGCGAGACGGAACAATCAGCCCCAGCATTTT. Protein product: CATARRNNQPQHF.

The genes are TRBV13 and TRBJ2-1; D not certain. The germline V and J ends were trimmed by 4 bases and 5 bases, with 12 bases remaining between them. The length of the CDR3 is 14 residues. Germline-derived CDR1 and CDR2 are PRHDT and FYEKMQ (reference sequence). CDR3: CASSSRGVDNEQFF. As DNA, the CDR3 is TGTGCCAGCAGCTCTCGTGGGGTAGACAATGAGCAGTTCTTC. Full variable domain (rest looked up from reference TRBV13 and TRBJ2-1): AAGVIQSPRHLIKEKRETATLKCYPIPRHDTVYWYQQGPGQDPQFLISFYEKMQSDKGSIPDRFSAQQFSDYHSELNMSSLELGDSALYFCASSSRGVDNEQFFGPGTRLTVL.

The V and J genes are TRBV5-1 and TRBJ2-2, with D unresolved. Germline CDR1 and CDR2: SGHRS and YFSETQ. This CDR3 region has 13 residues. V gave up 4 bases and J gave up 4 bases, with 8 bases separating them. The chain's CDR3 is CASSDIVTGELFF. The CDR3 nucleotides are TGCGCCAGCAGCGACATAGTCACCGGGGAGCTGTTTTTT.

As DNA, the CDR3 is TGTGCCAGCAGCTTGTCCGGGACAGGGGGCGGTGGCTACACCTTC. Encoded protein: CASSLSGTGGGGYTF. The chain uses TRBV5-4 and TRBJ1-2; 12 bases are a match to TRBD1. Losses at the gene ends were 1 base for V and 7 bases for J; bases not matched to a gene: 5. Germline lookup yields CDR1 SGHNT and CDR2 YYREEE (reference sequence). The CDR3 has 15 residues.

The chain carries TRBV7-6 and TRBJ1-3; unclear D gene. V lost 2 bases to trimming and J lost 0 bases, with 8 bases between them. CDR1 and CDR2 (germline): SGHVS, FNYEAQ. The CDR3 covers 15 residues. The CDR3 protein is CASSLSSSSGNTIYF. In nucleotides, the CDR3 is TGTGCCAGCAGCTTAAGTTCGTCCTCTGGAAACACCATATATTTT.

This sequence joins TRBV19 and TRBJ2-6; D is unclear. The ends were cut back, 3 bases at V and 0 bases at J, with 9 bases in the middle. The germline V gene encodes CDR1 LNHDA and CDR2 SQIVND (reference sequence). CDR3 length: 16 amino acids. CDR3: CASSIISGSGANVLTF. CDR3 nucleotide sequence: TGTGCCAGTAGTATTATATCCGGCTCTGGGGCCAACGTCCTGACTTTC.

The DNA for the CDR3 is TGTGCCAGCAGTTTTCTTCAGAATTCACCCCTCCACTTT. Its translation: CASSFLQNSPLHF. The V gene is TRBV12-3 or TRBV12-4, the J gene TRBJ1-6; D gene uncertain. V was clipped by 3 bases and J by 7 bases, with 7 bases between them. The CDR3 has 13 amino acids.

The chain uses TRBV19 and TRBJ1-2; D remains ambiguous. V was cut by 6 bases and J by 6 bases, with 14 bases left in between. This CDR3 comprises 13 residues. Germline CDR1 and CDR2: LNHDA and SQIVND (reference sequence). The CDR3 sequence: CASSPTLFNGYTF. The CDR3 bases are TGTGCCAGTAGCCCCACCCTTTTTAATGGCTACACCTTC.

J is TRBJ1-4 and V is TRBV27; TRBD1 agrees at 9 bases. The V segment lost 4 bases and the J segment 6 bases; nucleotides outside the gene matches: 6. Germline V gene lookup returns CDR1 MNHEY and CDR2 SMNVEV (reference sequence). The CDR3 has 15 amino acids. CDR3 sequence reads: CASSYRDREYEKLFF. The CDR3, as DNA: TGTGCCAGCAGTTACCGGGACAGGGAATATGAAAAACTGTTTTTT.

The CDR3 sequence: CASSDRQGLGSEAFF. The CDR3 DNA sequence: TGTGCCAGCAGTGATAGACAGGGGCTGGGTTCTGAAGCTTTCTTT. The V and J genes are TRBV28 and TRBJ1-1; 8 bases fit TRBD1. From germline, CDR1 is MDHEN and CDR2 SYDVKM. V was pared by 5 bases and J by 6 bases, with 11 bases of the junction left unmatched. The CDR3 consists of 15 residues.

CDR3 sequence (DNA): TGCGCCAGCAGCCCAGGGACTAGCGGGGGGGCATCCTACAATGAGCAGTTCTTC. Its translation is CASSPGTSGGASYNEQFF. The V gene is TRBV5-1, the J gene TRBJ2-1; 16 bases align to TRBD2. Germline CDR1 is SGHRS and CDR2 is YFSETQ. The CDR3 runs to 18 residues. With 4 bases clipped from V and 1 base from J, the junction kept 5 bases outside the gene matches.

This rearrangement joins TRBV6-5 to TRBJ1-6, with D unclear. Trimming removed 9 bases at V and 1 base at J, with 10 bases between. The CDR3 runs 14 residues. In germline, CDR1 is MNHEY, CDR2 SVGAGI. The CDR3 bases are TGTGCCAGTAGAACTATATCCTATAATTCACCCCTCCACTTT. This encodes CASRTISYNSPLHF.